This TCR beta chain was found in a study of cytomegalovirus exposure and HLA in healthy donors. The PCR contained 60 Vbeta and 13 Jbeta primers. Using immunoSEQ multiplex PCR, the repertoire was profiled, and TCRdb retains in-frame clones only, with some absent. The sample carries some 110,000 clones, 60% to 75% recorded once. The CDR3 spans 15 residues. Germline CDR1 is SQVTM and CDR2 is ANQGSEA. V was cut by 3 bases and J by 7 bases, with 18 bases left in between. This sequence was found in a woman aged 50 to 65 in good health and CMV-seropositive. The chain joins TRBV29-1 to TRBJ1-4; maybe TRBD1 (6 bases). The specimen sequenced was PBMCs. In DNA form, the CDR3 reads TGCAGCGTTGATGGGTTGGGGGCGCCTGTTGAAAAACTGTTTTTT. It encodes CSVDGLGAPVEKLFF.